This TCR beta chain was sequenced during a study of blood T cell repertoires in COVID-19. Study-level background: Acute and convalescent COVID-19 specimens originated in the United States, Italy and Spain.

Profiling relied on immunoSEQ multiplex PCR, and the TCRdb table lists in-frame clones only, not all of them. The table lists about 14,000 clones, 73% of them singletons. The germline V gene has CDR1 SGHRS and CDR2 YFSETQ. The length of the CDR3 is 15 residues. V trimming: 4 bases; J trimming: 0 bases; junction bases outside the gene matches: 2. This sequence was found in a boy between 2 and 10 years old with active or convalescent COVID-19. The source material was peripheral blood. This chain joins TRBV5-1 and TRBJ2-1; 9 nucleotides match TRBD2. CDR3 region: CASSQTSGSYNEQFF. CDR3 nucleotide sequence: TGCGCCAGCAGCCAGACTAGCGGCTCCTACAATGAGCAGTTCTTC.